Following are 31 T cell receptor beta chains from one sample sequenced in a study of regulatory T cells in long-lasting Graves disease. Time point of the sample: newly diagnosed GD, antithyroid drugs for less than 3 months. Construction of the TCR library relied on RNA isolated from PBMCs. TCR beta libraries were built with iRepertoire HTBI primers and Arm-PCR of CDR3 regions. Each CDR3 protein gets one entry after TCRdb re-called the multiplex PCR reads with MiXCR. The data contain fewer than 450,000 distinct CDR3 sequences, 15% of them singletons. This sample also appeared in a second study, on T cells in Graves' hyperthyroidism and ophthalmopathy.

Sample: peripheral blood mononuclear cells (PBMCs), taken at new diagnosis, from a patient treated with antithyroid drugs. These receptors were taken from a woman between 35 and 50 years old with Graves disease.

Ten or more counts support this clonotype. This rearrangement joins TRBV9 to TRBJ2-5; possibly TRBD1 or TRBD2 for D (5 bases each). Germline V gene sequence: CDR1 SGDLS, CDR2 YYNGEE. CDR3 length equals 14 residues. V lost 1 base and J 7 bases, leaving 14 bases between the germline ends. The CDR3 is CASSVRLGETTQYF. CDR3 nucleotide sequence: TGTGCCAGCAGCGTAAGATTGGGGGAGACGACCCAGTACTTC. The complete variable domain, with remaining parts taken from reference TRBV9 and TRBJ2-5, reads DSGVTQTPKHLITATGQRVTLRCSPRSGDLSVYWYQQSLDQGLQFLIQYYNGEERAKGNILERFSAQQFPDLHSELNLSSLELGDSALYFCASSVRLGETTQYFGPGTRLLVL.

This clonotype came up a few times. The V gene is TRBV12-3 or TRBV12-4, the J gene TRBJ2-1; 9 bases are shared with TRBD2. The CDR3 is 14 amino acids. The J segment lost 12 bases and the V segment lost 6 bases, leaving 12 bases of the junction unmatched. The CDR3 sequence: CASRDSGSTWGQFF. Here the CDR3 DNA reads TGTGCCAGCAGGGATAGCGGGAGCACCTGGGGGCAGTTCTTC.

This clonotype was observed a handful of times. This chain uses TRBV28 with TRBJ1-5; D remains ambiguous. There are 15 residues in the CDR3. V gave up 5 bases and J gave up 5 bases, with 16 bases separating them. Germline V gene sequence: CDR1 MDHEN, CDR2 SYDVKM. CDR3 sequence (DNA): TGTGCCAGCAGTGGTCCACCGGTGCTATATCAGCCCCAGCATTTT. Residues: CASSGPPVLYQPQHF.

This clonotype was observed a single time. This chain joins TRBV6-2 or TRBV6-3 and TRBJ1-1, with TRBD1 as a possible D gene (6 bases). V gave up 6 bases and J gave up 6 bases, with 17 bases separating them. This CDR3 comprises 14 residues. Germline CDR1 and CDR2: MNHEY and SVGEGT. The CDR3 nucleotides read TGTGCCAGCAGGTTAAGGAGAGGGGGGCCTGAAGCTTTCTTT. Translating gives CASRLRRGGPEAFF.

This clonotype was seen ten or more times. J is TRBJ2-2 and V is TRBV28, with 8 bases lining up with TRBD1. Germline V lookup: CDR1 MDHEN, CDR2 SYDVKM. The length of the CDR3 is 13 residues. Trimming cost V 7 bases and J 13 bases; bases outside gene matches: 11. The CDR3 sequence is CASTNDPDRALFF. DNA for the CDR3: TGTGCCAGCACTAATGACCCGGACAGGGCGCTGTTTTTT.

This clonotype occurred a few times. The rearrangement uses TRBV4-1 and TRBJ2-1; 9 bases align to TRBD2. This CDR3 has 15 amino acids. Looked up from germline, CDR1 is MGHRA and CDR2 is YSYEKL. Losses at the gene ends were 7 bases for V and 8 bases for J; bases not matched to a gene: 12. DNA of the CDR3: TGCGCCAGCAAACTCGGGCCTAGCGGGAACTATGAGCAGTTCTTC. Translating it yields CASKLGPSGNYEQFF.

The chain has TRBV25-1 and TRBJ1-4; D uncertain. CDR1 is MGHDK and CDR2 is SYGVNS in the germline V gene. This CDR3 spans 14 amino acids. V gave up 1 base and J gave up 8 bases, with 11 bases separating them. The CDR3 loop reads CASSESGLFEKLFF. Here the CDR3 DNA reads TGTGCCAGCAGTGAATCTGGCCTATTCGAAAAACTGTTTTTT.

The CDR3 is CASTLQGAQPQHF. The CDR3 nucleotides read TGTGCCAGCACCCTACAGGGGGCTCAGCCCCAGCATTTT. The chain couples TRBV28 to TRBJ1-5, with TRBD1 identical over 9 bases. V lost 7 bases, J lost 6 bases, and 4 bases stayed unmatched. Germline lookup yields CDR1 MDHEN and CDR2 SYDVKM. The CDR3 runs to 13 residues.

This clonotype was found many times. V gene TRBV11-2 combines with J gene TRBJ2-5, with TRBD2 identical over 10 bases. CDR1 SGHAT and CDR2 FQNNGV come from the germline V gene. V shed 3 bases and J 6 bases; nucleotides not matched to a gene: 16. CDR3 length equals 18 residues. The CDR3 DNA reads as TGTGCCAGCAGCTTTGAGACTCGACTAGCGGGCGTTCGGAAGACCCAGTACTTC. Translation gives CASSFETRLAGVRKTQYF.

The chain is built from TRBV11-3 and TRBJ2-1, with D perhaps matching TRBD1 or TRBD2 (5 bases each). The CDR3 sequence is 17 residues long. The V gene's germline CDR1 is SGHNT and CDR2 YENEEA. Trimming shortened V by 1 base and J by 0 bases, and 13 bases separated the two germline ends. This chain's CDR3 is CASSLVRWGSSYNEQFF. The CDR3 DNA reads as TGTGCCAGCAGCTTAGTTCGGTGGGGGAGCTCCTACAATGAGCAGTTCTTC.

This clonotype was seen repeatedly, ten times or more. CDR3 sequence (DNA): TGTGCCAGCAGCCCGGGACTAGGCTCCTACGAGCAGTACTTC. Protein product: CASSPGLGSYEQYF. The chain employs TRBV27 and TRBJ2-7, with 8 bases matching TRBD2. Looked up from germline, CDR1 is MNHEY and CDR2 is SMNVEV (reference sequence). The CDR3 totals 14 residues. V lost 6 bases, J lost 0 bases, and 4 bases stayed unmatched.

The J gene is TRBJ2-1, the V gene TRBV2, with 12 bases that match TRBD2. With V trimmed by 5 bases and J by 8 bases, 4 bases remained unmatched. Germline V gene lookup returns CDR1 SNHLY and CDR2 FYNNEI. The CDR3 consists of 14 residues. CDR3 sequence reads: CASSITSGRHEQFF. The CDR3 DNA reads TGTGCCAGCAGTATAACTAGCGGGAGGCATGAGCAGTTCTTC.

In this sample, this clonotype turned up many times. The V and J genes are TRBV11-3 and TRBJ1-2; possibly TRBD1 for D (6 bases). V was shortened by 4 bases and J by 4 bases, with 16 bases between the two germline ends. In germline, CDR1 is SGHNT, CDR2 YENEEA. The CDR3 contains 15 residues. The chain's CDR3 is CASSSNRVDGYGYTF. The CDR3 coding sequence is TGTGCCAGCAGCTCCAACAGGGTGGACGGCTATGGCTACACCTTC.

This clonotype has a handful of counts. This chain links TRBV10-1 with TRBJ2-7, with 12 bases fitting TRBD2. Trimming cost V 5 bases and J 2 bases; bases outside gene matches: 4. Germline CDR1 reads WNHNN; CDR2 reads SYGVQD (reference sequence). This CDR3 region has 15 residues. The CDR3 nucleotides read TGCGCCAGCAGTCAACTAGCGGGAGGCCCCTACGAGCAGTACTTC. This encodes CASSQLAGGPYEQYF.

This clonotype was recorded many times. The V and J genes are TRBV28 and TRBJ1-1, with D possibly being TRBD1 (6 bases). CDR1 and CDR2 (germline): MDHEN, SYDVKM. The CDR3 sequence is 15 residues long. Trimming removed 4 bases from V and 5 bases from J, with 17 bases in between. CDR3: CASSSGQPEGTEAFF. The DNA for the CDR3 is TGTGCCAGCAGTTCCGGACAGCCGGAGGGGACTGAAGCTTTCTTT.

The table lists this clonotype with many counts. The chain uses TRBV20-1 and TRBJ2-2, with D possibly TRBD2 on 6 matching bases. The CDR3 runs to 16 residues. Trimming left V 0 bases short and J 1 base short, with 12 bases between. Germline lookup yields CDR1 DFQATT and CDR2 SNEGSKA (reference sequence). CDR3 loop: CSARDPGAGNTGELFF. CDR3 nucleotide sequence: TGCAGTGCTAGAGACCCCGGAGCGGGGAACACCGGGGAGCTGTTTTTT.

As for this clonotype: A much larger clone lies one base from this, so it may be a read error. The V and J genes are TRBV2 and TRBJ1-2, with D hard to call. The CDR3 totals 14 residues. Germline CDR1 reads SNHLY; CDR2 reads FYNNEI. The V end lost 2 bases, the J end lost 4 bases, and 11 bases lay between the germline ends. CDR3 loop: CASSETGLSYGYTF. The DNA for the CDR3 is TGTGCCAGCAGTGAAACCGGTCTAAGCTATGGCTACACCTTC.

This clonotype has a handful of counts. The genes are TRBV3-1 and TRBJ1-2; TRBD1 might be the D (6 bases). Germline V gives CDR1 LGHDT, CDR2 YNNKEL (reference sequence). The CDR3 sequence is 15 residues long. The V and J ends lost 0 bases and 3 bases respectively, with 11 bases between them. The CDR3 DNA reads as TGTGCCAGCAGCCAAGACTGGCCAGGGGACTATGGCTACACCTTC. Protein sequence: CASSQDWPGDYGYTF.

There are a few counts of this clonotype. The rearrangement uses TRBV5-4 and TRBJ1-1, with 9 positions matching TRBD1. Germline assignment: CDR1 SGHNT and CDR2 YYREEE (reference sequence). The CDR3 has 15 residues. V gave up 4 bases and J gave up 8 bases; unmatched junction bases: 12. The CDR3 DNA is TGTGCCAGCAGCACCTGGACAGGGGAAAGAGGGGAAGCTTTCTTT. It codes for CASSTWTGERGEAFF.

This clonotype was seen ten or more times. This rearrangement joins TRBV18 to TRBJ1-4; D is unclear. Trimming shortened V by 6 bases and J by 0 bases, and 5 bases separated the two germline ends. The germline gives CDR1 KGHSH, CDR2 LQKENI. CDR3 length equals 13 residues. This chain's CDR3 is CASSGTTNEKLFF. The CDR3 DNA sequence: TGTGCCAGCTCGGGAACAACTAATGAAAAACTGTTTTTT. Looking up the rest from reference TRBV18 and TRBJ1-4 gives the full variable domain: NAGVMQNPRHLVRRRGQEARLRCSPMKGHSHVYWYRQLPEEGLKFMVYLQKENIIDESGMPKERFSAEFPKEGPSILRIQQVVRGDSAAYFCASSGTTNEKLFFGSGTQLSVL.

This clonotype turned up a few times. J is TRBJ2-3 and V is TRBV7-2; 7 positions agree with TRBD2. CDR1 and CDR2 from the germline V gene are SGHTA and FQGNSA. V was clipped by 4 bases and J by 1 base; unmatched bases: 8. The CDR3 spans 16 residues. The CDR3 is CASSSLGGLGTDTQYF. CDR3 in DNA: TGTGCCAGCAGCTCCCTGGGAGGGCTTGGCACAGATACGCAGTATTTT.

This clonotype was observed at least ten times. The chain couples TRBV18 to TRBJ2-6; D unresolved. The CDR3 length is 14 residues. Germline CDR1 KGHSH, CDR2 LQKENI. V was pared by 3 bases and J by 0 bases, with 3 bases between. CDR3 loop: CASSPDSGANVLTF. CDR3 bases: TGTGCCAGCTCACCCGACTCTGGGGCCAACGTCCTGACTTTC. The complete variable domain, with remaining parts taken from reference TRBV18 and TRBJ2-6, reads NAGVMQNPRHLVRRRGQEARLRCSPMKGHSHVYWYRQLPEEGLKFMVYLQKENIIDESGMPKERFSAEFPKEGPSILRIQQVVRGDSAAYFCASSPDSGANVLTFGAGSRLTVL.

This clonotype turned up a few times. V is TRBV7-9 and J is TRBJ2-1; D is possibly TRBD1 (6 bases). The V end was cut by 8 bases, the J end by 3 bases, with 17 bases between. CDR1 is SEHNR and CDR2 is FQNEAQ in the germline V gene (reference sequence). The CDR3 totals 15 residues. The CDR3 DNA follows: TGTGCCAGCTCCGCCCCACAGGGTCTCTACAATGAGCAGTTCTTC. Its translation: CASSAPQGLYNEQFF.

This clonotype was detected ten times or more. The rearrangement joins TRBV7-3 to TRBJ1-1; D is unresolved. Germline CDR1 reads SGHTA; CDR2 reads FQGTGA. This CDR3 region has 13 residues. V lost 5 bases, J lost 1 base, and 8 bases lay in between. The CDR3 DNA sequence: TGTGCCAGCAGCCCAGGAGCGAACACTGAAGCTTTCTTT. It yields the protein CASSPGANTEAFF.

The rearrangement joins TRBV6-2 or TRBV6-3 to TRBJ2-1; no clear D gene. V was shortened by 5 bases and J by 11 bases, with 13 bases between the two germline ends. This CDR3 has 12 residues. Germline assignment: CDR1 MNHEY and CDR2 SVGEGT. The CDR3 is CASSLSRLKQFF. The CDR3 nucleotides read TGTGCCAGCAGTCTTTCCCGACTCAAGCAGTTCTTC.

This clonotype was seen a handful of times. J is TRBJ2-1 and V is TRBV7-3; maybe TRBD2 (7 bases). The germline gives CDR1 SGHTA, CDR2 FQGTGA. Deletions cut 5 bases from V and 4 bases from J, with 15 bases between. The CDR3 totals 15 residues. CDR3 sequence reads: CASSPWAGAYNEQFF. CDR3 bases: TGTGCCAGCAGCCCATGGGCGGGGGCATACAATGAGCAGTTCTTC.

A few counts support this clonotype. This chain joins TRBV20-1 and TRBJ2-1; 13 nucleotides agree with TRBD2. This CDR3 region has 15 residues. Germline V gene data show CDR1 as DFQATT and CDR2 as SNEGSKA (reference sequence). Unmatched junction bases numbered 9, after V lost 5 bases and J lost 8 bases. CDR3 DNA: TGCAGTGCTGCCAGACTAGCGGGAGGCCGGGATGAGCAGTTCTTC. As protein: CSAARLAGGRDEQFF.

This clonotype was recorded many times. This CDR3 reads CASSPGTIDTDTQYF. In nucleotides, the CDR3 is TGTGCCAGCAGTCCCGGGACCATCGACACAGATACGCAGTATTTT. The chain carries TRBV11-3 and TRBJ2-3; D tentatively fits TRBD1 or TRBD2 (5 bases each). The CDR3 runs 15 residues. V dropped 6 bases and J dropped 2 bases, with 15 bases sitting between them. Germline V gives CDR1 SGHNT, CDR2 YENEEA.

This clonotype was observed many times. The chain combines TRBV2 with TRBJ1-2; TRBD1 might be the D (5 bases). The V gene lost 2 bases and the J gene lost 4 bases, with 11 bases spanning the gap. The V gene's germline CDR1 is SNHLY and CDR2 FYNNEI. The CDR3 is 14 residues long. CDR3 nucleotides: TGTGCCAGCAGTGAAAGGGGCGGCGGCTATGGCTACACCTTC. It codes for CASSERGGGYGYTF.

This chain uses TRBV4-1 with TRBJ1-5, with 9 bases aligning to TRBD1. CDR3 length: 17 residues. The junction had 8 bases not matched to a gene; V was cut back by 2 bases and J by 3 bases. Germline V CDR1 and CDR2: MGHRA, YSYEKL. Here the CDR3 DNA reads TGCGCCAGCAGCCAACCCTACAGGGGGCGAAACAATCAGCCCCAGCATTTT. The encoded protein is CASSQPYRGRNNQPQHF.

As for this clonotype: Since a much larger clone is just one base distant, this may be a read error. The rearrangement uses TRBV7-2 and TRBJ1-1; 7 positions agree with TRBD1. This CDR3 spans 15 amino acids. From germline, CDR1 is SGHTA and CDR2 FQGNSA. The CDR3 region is CASSPGTEFNTEACF. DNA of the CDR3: TGTGCCAGCAGCCCGGGGACAGAATTTAACACTGAAGCTTGCTTT.